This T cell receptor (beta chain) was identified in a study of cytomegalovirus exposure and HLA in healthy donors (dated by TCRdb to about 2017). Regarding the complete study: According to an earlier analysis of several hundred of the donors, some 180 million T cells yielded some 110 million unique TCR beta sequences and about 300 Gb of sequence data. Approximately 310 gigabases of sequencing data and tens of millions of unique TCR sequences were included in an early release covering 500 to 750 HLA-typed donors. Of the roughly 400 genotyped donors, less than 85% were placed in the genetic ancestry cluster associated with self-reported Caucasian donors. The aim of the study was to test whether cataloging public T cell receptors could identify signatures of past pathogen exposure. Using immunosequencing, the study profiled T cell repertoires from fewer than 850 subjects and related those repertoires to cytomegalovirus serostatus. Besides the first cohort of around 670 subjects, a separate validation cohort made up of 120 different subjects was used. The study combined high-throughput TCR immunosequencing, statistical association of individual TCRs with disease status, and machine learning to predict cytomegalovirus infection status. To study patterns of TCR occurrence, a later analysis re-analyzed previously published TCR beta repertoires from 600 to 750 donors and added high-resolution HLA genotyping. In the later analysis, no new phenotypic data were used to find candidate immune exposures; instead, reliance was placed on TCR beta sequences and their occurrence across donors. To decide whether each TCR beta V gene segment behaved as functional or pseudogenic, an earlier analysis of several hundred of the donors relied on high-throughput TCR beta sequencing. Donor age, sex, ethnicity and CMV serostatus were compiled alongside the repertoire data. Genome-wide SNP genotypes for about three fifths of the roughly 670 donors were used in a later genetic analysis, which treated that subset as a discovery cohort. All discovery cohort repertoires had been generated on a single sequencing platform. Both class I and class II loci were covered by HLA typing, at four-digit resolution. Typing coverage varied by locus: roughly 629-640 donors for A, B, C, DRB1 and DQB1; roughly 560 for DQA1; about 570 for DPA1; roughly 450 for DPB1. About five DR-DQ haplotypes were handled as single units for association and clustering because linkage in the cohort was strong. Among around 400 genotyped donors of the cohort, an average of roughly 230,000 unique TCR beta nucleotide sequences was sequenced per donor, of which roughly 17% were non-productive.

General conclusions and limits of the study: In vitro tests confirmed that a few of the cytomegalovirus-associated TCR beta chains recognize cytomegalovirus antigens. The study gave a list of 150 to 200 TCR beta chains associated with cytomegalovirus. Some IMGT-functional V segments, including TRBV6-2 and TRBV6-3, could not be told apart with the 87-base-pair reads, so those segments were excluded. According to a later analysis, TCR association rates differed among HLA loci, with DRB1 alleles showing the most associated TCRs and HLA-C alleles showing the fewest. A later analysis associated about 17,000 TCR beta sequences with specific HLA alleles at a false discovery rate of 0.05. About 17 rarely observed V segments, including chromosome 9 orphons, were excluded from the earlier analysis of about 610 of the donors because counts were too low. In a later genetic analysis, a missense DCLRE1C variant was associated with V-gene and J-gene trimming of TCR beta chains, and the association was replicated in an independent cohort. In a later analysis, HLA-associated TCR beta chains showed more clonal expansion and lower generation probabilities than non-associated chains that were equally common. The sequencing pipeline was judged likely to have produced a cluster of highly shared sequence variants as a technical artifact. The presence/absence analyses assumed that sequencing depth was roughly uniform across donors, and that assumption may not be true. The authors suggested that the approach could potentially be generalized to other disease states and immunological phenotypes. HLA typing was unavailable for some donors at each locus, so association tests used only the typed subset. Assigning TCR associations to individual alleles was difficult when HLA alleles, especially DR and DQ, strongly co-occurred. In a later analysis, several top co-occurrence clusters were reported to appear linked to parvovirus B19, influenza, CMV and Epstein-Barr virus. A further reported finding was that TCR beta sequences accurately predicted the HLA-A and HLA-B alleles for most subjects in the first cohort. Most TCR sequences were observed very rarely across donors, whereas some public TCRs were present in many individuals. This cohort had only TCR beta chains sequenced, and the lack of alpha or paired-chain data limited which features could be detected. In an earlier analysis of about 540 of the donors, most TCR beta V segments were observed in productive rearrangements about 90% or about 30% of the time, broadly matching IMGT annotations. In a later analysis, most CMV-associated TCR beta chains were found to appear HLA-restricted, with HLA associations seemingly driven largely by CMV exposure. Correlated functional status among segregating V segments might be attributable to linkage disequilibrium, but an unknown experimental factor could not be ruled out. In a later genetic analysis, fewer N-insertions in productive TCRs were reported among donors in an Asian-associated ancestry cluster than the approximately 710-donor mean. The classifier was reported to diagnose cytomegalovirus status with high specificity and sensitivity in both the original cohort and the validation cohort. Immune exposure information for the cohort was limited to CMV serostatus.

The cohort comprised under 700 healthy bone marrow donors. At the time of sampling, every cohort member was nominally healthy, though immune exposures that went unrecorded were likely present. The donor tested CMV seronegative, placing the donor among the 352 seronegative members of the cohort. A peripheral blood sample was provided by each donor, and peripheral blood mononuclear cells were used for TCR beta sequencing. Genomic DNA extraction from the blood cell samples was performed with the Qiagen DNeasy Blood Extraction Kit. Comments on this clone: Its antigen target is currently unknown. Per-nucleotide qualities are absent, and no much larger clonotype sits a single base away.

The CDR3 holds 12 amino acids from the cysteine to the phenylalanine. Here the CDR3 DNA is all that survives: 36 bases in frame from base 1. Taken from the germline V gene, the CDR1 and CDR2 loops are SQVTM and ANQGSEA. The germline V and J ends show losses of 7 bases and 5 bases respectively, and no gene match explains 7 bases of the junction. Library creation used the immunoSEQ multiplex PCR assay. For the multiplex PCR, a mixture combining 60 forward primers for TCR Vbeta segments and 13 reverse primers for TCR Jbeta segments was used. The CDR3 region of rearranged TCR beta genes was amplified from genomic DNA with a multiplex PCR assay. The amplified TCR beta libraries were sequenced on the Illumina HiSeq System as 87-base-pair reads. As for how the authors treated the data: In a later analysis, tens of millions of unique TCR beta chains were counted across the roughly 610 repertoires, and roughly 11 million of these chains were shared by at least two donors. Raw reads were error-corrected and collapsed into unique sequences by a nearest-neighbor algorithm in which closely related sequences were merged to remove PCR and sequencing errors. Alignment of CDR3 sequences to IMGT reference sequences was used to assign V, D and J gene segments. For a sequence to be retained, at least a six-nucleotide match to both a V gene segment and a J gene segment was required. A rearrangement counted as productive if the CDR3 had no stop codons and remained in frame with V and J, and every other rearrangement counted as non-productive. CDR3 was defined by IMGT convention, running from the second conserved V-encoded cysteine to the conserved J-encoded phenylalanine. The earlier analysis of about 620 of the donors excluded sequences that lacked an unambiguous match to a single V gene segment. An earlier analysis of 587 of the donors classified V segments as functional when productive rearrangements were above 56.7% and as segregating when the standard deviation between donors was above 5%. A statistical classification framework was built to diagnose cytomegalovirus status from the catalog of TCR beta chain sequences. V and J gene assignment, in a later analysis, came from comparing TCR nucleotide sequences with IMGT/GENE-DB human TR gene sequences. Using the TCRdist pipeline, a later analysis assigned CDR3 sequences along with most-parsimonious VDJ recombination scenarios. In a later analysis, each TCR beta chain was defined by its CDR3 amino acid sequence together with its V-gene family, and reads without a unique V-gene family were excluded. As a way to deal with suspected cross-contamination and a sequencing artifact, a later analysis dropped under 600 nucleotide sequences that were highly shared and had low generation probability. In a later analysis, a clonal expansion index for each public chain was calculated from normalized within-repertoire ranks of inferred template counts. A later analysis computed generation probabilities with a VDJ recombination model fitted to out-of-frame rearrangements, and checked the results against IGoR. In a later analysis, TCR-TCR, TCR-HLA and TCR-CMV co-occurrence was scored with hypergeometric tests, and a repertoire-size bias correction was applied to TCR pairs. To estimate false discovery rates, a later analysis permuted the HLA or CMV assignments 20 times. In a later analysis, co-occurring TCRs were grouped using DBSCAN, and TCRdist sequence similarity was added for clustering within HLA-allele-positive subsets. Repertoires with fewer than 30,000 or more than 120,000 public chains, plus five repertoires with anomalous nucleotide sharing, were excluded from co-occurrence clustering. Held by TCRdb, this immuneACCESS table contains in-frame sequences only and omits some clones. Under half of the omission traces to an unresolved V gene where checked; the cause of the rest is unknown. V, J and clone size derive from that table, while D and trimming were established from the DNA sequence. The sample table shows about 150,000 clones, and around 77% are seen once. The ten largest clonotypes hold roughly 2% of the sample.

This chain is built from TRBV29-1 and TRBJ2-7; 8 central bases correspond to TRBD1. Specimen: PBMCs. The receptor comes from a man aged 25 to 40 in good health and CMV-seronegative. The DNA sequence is TGCAGCGCACGGCAGGGGGCTGACGAGCAGTACTTC. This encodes CSARQGADEQYF.